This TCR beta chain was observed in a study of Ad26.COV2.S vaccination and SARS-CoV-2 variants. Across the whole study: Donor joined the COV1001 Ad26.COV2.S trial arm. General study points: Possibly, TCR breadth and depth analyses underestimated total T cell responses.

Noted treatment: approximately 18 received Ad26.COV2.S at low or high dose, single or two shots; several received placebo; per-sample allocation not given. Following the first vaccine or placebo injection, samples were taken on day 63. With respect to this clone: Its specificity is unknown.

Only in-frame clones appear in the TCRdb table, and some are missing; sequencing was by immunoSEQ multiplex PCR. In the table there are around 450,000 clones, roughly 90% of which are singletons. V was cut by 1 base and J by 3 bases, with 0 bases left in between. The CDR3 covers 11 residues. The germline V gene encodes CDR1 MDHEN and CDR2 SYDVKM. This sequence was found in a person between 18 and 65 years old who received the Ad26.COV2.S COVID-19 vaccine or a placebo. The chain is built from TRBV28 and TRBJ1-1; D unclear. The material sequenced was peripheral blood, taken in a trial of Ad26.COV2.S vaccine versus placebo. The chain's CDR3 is CASSLYTEAFF. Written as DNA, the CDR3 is TGTGCCAGCAGTTTATACACTGAAGCTTTCTTT.